This T cell receptor beta chain stems from a study of cytomegalovirus exposure and HLA in healthy donors. Whole-study findings and limits: In vitro confirmation showed three CMV-associated chains to be CMV antigen specific. The study listed 164 cytomegalovirus-associated TCR beta chains.

The CDR3 has 15 amino acids. CDR1 and CDR2 (germline): LNHDA, SQIVND (reference sequence). Germline trimming cut 2 bases from V and 4 bases from J; bases unmatched to any gene: 7. As to this clone: Its matching antigen is unknown.

PCR primers comprised 60 Vbeta and 13 Jbeta primers. The method was immunoSEQ multiplex PCR; TCRdb's version includes in-frame clones alone and lacks a portion of them. The repertoire holds approximately 110,000 clones, with about 76% as singletons. This TCR derives from a woman aged 60-70 years in good health and CMV-seropositive. This chain joins TRBV19 and TRBJ1-1; 7 nucleotides match TRBD1. Sequenced input: PBMCs. CDR3 region: CASSIKGAAGTEAFF. CDR3 coding DNA: TGTGCCAGTAGTATAAAGGGGGCGGCGGGCACTGAAGCTTTCTTT.